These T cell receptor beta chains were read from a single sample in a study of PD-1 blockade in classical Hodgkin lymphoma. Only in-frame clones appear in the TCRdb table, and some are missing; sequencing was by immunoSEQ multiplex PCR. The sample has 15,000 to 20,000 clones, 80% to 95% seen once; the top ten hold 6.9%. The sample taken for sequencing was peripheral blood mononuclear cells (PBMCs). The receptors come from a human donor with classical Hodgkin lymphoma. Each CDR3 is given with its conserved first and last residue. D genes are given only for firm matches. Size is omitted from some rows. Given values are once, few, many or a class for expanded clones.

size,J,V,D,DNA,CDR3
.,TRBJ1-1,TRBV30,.,TGTGCCTGGAGTGGCGGGACTACTGAAGCTTTCTTT,CAWSGGTTEAFF
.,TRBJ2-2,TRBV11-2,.,TGTGCCAGCAGCTTAGAGTTGTCGGGGGCCGCGAACACCGGGGAGCTGTTTTTT,CASSLELSGAANTGELFF
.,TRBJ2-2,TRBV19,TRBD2,TGTGCCAGTACTCTACTAGCGGGAGCTCGAACCGGGGAGCTGTTTTTT,CASTLLAGARTGELFF
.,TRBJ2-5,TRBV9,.,TGTGCCAGCAGCGTAGACAGTGGGACCCAGTACTTC,CASSVDSGTQYF
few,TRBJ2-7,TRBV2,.,TGTGCCAGCAGTGAATCGGGGTGGGACGAGCAGTACTTC,CASSESGWDEQYF
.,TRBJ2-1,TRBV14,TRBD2,TGTGCCAGCAGCCAACTTAGCGGGAGGGGGTTCGATGAGCAGTTCTTC,CASSQLSGRGFDEQFF
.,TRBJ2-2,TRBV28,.,TGTGCCAGCAGGGAAGGGGCCGGGGAGCTGTTTTTT,CASREGAGELFF
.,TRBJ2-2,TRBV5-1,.,TGCGCCAGCAGCTGGCGGGACCGCTACACCGGGGAGCTGTTTTTT,CASSWRDRYTGELFF
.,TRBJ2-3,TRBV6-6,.,TGTGCCAGCAGTTACTTGGGCACAGATACGCAGTATTTT,CASSYLGTDTQYF
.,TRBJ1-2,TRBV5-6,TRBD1,TGTGCCAGCAGCCCGATGACAGGGTACGGCTACACCTTC,CASSPMTGYGYTF
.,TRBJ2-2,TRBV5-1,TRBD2,TGCGCCAGCAGAGGACTAGCGGGAGTCGGGGAGCTGTTTTTT,CASRGLAGVGELFF
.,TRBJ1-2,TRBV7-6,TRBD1,TGTGCCAGCAGCTTAATTAGGGACAGCCCTGTAACGGTCTATGGCTACACCTTC,CASSLIRDSPVTVYGYTF
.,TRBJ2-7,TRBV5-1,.,TGCGCCAGCACCCCTCTGGGCCACTCCTACGAGCAGTACTTC,CASTPLGHSYEQYF
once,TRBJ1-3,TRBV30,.,TGTGCCTGGAGTGTACCCGGGGGAAACACCATATATTTT,CAWSVPGGNTIYF
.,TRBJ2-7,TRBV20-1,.,TGCAGTGCTGACGACTATAACGAGCAGTACTTC,CSADDYNEQYF
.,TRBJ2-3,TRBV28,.,TGTGCCAGCAGCCTGGGGGACGGGGACACAGATACGCAGTATTTT,CASSLGDGDTDTQYF
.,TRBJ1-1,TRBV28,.,TGTGCCAGCAGCTCCGACACGCTCTTCCAAGCTTTCTTT,CASSSDTLFQAFF
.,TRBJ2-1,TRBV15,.,TGTGCCACCAGCAGACAGGGGTCCGGCCCGTTCTTC,CATSRQGSGPFF
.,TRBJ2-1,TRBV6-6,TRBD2,TGTGCCAGCAAAAGGACTAGCGTGGATGAGCAGTTCTTC,CASKRTSVDEQFF
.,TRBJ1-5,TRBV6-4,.,TGTGCCAGCAGTGACGACGGAGATCAGCCCCAGCATTTT,CASSDDGDQPQHF
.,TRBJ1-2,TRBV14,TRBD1,TGTGCCAGCAGACCCAGGGGGAGTGCTCGCGGCTACACCTTC,CASRPRGSARGYTF
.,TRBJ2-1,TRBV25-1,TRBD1,TGTGCCAGCAGTGTCCGAGACCCACAGGGGAACTACAATGAGCAGTTCTTC,CASSVRDPQGNYNEQFF
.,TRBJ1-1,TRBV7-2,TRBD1,TGTGCCAGCAGCGTGGGACAGGGGTTGGACCTGCTCTTT,CASSVGQGLDLLF
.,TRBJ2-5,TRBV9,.,TGTGCCAGCAGCGTAGAAGGGAGGCCTACGGAGACCCAGTACTTC,CASSVEGRPTETQYF
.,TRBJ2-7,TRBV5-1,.,TGCGCCAGCAGCTGGAGTGAAGGGCCCTACGAGCAGTACTTC,CASSWSEGPYEQYF
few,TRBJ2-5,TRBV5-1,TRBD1,TGCGCCAGCAGCCCACGACAGGGGGAGGGAGAGACCCAGTACTTC,CASSPRQGEGETQYF
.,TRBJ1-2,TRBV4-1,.,TGCGCCAGCAGCCACCCTCTCAGGGAGAACTATGGCTACACCTTC,CASSHPLRENYGYTF
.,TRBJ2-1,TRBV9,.,TGTGCCAGCAGCCTTTTGTCTGATAATGAGCAGTTCTTC,CASSLLSDNEQFF
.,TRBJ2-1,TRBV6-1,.,TGTGCCAGCAGTGGGCGGATGGGAGAAGGGAATGAGCAGTTCTTC,CASSGRMGEGNEQFF
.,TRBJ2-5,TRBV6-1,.,TGTGCCAGCAGTGAAATGGTGGGGTCGGAGACCCAGTACTTC,CASSEMVGSETQYF
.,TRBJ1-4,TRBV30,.,TGTGCCTGGAGGGGTAGTCCCGATGAAAAACTGTTTTTT,CAWRGSPDEKLFF
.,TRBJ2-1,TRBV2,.,TGTGCCGTCGAAGTATCCTACAATGAGCAGTTCTTC,CAVEVSYNEQFF
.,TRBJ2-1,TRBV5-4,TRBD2,TGTGCCAGCAGCATAGCGGGAGGAGAGTACAATGAGCAGTTCTTC,CASSIAGGEYNEQFF
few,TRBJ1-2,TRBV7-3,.,TGTGCCAGCAGCTTAGGGGGCCGGGATGGCTACACCTTC,CASSLGGRDGYTF
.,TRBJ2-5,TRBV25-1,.,TGTGCCAGCAGCCCCCGGGTTGAGACCCAGTACTTC,CASSPRVETQYF
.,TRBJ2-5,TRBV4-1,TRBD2,TGCGCCAGCAGCCTCGGACTAGCGGGAGGGGGGACCCAGTACTTC,CASSLGLAGGGTQYF
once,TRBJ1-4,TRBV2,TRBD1,TGTGCCAGCACCGGACAGGGGGTAACTAATGAAAAACTGTTTTTT,CASTGQGVTNEKLFF
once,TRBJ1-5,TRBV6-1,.,TGTGCCAGCAGGACGGCAAGCAATCAGCCCCAGCATTTT,CASRTASNQPQHF
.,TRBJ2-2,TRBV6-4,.,TGTGCCAGCAGTGGTTCTAGCGTCCTGAACACCGGGGAGCTGTTTTTT,CASSGSSVLNTGELFF
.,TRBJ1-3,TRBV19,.,TGTGCCAGTAGCCCACAGAACTCCAAAAACACCATATATTTT,CASSPQNSKNTIYF
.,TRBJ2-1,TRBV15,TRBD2,TGTGCCAGCAGCGGGGATTTATACAATGAGCAGTTCTTC,CASSGDLYNEQFF
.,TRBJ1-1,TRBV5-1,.,TGCGCCAGCAGCTACAAGAACACTGAAGCTTTCTTT,CASSYKNTEAFF
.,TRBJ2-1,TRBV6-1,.,TGTGCCAGCAGTGGAACCATTGACGGTCTGTACAATGAGCAGTTCTTC,CASSGTIDGLYNEQFF
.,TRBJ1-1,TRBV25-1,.,TGTGCCAGCAGTCAGACGGGTGAAGCTTTCTTT,CASSQTGEAFF